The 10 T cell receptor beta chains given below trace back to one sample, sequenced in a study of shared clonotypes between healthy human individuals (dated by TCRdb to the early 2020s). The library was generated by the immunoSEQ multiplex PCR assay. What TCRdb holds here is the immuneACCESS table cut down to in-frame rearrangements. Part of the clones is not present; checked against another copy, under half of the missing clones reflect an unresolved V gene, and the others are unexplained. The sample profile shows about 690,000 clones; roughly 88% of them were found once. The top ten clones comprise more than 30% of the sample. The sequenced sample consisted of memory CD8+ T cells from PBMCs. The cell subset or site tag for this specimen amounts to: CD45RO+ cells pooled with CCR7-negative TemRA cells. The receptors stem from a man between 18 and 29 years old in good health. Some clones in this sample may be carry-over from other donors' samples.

Here the CDR3 reads CASRDGEETQYF. In DNA, the CDR3 is TGCGCCAGCAGGGACGGAGAAGAGACCCAGTACTTC. V gene TRBV10-2 combines with J gene TRBJ2-5, with D uncertain. The CDR3 is 12 residues long. CDR1 WSHSY and CDR2 SAAADI come from the germline V gene. V was trimmed by 6 bases and J by 3 bases, leaving 8 bases between them.

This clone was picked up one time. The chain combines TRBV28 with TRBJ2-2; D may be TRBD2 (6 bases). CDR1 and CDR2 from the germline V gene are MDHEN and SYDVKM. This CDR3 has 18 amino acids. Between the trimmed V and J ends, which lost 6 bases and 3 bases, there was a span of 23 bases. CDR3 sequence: CASSTDYIADEDTGELFF. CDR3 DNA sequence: TGTGCCAGCAGCACCGACTACATAGCGGACGAGGACACCGGGGAGCTGTTTTTT.

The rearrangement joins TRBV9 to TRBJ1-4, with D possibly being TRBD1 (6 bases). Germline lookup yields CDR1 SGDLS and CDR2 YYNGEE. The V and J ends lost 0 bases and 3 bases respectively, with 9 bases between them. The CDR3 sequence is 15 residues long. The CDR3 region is CASSVDGQPNEKLFF. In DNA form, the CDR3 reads TGTGCCAGCAGCGTAGATGGACAGCCTAATGAAAAACTGTTTTTT.

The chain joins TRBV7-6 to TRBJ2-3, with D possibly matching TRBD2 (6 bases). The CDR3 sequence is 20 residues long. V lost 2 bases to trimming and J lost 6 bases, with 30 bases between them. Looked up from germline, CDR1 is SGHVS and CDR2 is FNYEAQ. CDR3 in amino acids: CASSLPPRIGGIPWGDTQYF. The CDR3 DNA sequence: TGTGCCAGCAGCTTACCCCCCCGGATCGGCGGGATACCTTGGGGGGATACGCAGTATTTT.

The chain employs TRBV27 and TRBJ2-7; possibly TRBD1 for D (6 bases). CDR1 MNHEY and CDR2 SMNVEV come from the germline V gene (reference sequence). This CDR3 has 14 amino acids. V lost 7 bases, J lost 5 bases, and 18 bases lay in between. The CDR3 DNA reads TGTGCCAGCACCCCCGTCGACAGGATCCACGAGCAGTACTTC. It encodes CASTPVDRIHEQYF.

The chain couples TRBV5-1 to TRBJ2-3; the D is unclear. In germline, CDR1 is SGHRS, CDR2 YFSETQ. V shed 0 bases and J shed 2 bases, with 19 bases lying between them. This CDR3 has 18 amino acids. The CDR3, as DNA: TGCGCCAGCAGCTTGGGAATCCGGTCCCCTGAACCCACAGATACGCAGTATTTT. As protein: CASSLGIRSPEPTDTQYF.

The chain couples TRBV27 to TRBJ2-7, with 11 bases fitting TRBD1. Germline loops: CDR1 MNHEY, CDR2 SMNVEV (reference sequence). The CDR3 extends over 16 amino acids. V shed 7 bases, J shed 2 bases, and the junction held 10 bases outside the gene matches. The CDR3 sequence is CASTSGLGQGAYEQYF. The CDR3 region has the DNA TGTGCCAGCACCAGTGGATTGGGACAGGGGGCCTACGAGCAGTACTTC.

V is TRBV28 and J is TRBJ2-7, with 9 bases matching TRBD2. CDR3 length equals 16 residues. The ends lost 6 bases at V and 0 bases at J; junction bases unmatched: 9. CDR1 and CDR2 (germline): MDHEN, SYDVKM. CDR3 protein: CASSLRLAAHSYEQYF. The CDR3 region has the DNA TGTGCCAGCAGCCTCCGACTAGCGGCTCACTCCTACGAGCAGTACTTC.

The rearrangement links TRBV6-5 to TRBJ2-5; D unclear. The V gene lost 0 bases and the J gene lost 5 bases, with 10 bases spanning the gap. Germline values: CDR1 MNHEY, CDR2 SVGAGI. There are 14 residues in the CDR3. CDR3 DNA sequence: TGTGCCAGCAGTTACTCGAGGCCCGGCGAGACCCAGTACTTC. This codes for CASSYSRPGETQYF.

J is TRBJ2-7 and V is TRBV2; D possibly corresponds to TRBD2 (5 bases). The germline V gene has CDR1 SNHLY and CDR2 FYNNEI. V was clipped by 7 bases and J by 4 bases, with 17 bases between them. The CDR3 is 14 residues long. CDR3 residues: CASKEASEPYEQYF. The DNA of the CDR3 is TGTGCCAGCAAGGAGGCCAGTGAGCCTTACGAGCAGTACTTC.